The 25 T cell receptor beta chains given below trace back to one sample, sequenced in a study of chemoradiotherapy in HPV16-positive cancers. Sequenced by immunoSEQ multiplex PCR; TCRdb stores in-frame clones only, minus some. The table includes more than 30,000 clones, 80% to 90% detected once. Sequenced material: blood, taken from a patient who underwent chemoradiotherapy. The receptors derive from a human donor with HPV-associated anogenital cancer.

The genes are TRBV11-2 and TRBJ2-7, with 8 positions matching TRBD1. After removal of 2 bases from V and 2 bases from J, the junction contained 2 bases not matched to a gene. This CDR3 has 14 residues. CDR1 SGHAT and CDR2 FQNNGV come from the germline V gene. CDR3 DNA sequence: TGTGCCAGCAGCTTATTGGACAGGGCCTACGAGCAGTACTTC. This translates into CASSLLDRAYEQYF.

Concerning this clone itself: One junction end disagrees with the germline gene, perhaps due to a read error. The chain uses TRBV7-7 and TRBJ2-1, with TRBD1 matching over 8 bases. The CDR3 spans 15 residues. Germline V lookup: CDR1 SSHAT, CDR2 FNYEAQ (reference sequence). CDR3 coding DNA: TGTGCTAGCAGCCCCAGACAGGGGTATGGTGGTGAGCAGTTCTTC. Protein: CASSPRQGYGGEQFF. Based on the CDR3 plus reference TRBV7-7 and TRBJ2-1, the full variable domain is GAGVSQSPRYKVTKRGQDVTLRCDPISSHATLYWYQQALGQGPEFLTYFNYEAQPDKSGLPSDRFSAERPEGSISTLTIQRTEQRDSAMYRCASSPRQGYGGEQFFGPGTRLTVL.

The V and J genes are TRBV6-5 and TRBJ2-5, with D possibly being TRBD2 (5 bases). The last part of the DNA fits TRBJ2-7 better; the J call may be wrong. Germline V CDR1 and CDR2: MNHEY, SVGAGI. This CDR3 spans 15 amino acids. The CDR3 loop is CASSYSGMVSYEQYF. The CDR3 nucleotides read TGTGCCAGCAGTTATTCGGGAATGGTCTCCTACGAGCAGTACTTC.

This sequence joins TRBV7-9 and TRBJ1-1; D may be TRBD1 (5 bases). Germline loops: CDR1 SEHNR, CDR2 FQNEAQ (reference sequence). Trimming pared 4 bases from V and 0 bases from J, leaving 6 bases between. CDR3 length: 13 amino acids. CDR3 region: CASSSGLNTEAFF. In DNA, the CDR3 is TGTGCCAGCAGCTCGGGGCTGAACACTGAAGCTTTCTTT.

The gene calls are TRBV11-3 and TRBJ2-1; D is perhaps TRBD1 (6 bases). Trimming removed 2 bases from V and 2 bases from J, with 10 bases in between. The germline CDR1 and CDR2 sequences are SGHNT and YENEEA. The CDR3 is made up of 15 amino acids. The CDR3 region is CASSLHRAAYNEQFF. In nucleotides, the CDR3 is TGTGCCAGCAGCTTACACAGGGCCGCCTACAATGAGCAGTTCTTC.

J is TRBJ1-1 and V is TRBV5-1; D is possibly TRBD1 (5 bases). The V gene's germline CDR1 is SGHRS and CDR2 YFSETQ. V gave up 1 base and J gave up 1 base, with 5 bases separating them. This CDR3 spans 13 amino acids. The CDR3 DNA reads TGCGCCAGCAGCTTGCAGGGGAACACTGAAGCTTTCTTT. Translating it yields CASSLQGNTEAFF.

The rearrangement uses TRBV7-6 and TRBJ2-2, with TRBD1 matching over 9 bases. V shed 7 bases and J 5 bases; nucleotides not matched to a gene: 17. CDR1 SGHVS and CDR2 FNYEAQ come from the germline V gene. CDR3 length: 18 amino acids. CDR3 nucleotide sequence: TGTGCCAGCACCCTAGAGGGGACAGGGAGAATTTTAACCGGGGAGCTGTTTTTT. Protein sequence: CASTLEGTGRILTGELFF.

The V and J genes are TRBV20-1 and TRBJ2-2; D not certain. Trimming left V 0 bases short and J 7 bases short, with 3 bases between. Germline V gene sequence: CDR1 DFQATT, CDR2 SNEGSKA (reference sequence). The CDR3 runs to 11 residues. The CDR3: CSAREDGELFF. In DNA, the CDR3 is TGCAGTGCTAGAGAGGACGGGGAGCTGTTTTTT.

This chain joins TRBV5-4 and TRBJ2-7; 12 positions agree with TRBD2. V was pared by 4 bases and J by 3 bases, with 2 bases of the junction left unmatched. CDR1 and CDR2 from the germline V gene are SGHNT and YYREEE (reference sequence). This CDR3 has 14 residues. The CDR3 DNA sequence: TGTGCCAGCAGCCTGACTAGCGGGAGCTACGAGCAGTACTTC. It is translated as CASSLTSGSYEQYF. The variable domain in full, completed from reference TRBV5-4 and TRBJ2-7, reads ETGVTQSPTHLIKTRGQQVTLRCSSQSGHNTVSWYQQALGQGPQFIFQYYREEENGRGNFPPRFSGLQFPNYSSELNVNALELDDSALYLCASSLTSGSYEQYFGPGTRLTVT.

This clone was detected only once. V usage is TRBV18 and J usage is TRBJ2-5; D call uncertain. V was cut by 3 bases and J by 1 base, with 15 bases left in between. From germline, CDR1 is KGHSH and CDR2 LQKENI. The CDR3 is 16 residues long. The CDR3 DNA sequence: TGTGCCAGCTCACCGGTTAGGGCTGAGTCCCAAGAGACCCAGTACTTC. Encoded protein: CASSPVRAESQETQYF.

The chain joins TRBV19 to TRBJ1-2; D possibly corresponds to TRBD1 (6 bases). Trimming stripped 0 bases from V and 4 bases from J, with 9 bases between. Germline V gives CDR1 LNHDA, CDR2 SQIVND (reference sequence). There are 14 residues in the CDR3. CDR3 coding DNA: TGTGCCAGTAGTATAGAGGCGGGGGCCTATGGCTACACCTTC. This encodes CASSIEAGAYGYTF.

V is TRBV19 and J is TRBJ1-1; D is unclear. V was clipped by 7 bases and J by 5 bases, with 14 bases between them. Germline V gene lookup returns CDR1 LNHDA and CDR2 SQIVND (reference sequence). This CDR3 contains 13 residues. For the CDR3, the DNA is TGTGCCAGTACAGTGAGGGCGGCGACTGAAGCTTTCTTT. Protein product: CASTVRAATEAFF.

The V call is TRBV5-1, the J call TRBJ2-4; D ambiguous. V lost 4 bases and J 1 base, leaving 6 bases between the germline ends. Germline CDR1 reads SGHRS; CDR2 reads YFSETQ. There are 13 residues in the CDR3. CDR3 amino acids: CASSLAAKNIQYF. CDR3 nucleotide sequence: TGCGCCAGCAGCCTCGCGGCCAAAAACATTCAGTACTTC. Variable domain in full (rest from reference TRBV5-1 and TRBJ2-4): KAGVTQTPRYLIKTRGQQVTLSCSPISGHRSVSWYQQTPGQGLQFLFEYFSETQRNKGNFPGRFSGRQFSNSRSEMNVSTLELGDSALYLCASSLAAKNIQYFGAGTRLSVL.

The chain uses TRBV2 and TRBJ2-6; D is unresolved. Trimming left V 4 bases short and J 0 bases short, with 13 bases between. CDR1 is SNHLY, CDR2 FYNNEI, per germline. The CDR3 loop spans 17 amino acids. The CDR3 DNA reads TGTGCCAGCAGTGGAGGTCCTAATCTCTCTGGGGCCAACGTCCTGACTTTC. It encodes CASSGGPNLSGANVLTF.

The chain links TRBV7-9 to TRBJ2-1; 8 bases fit TRBD2. Germline V gene lookup returns CDR1 SEHNR and CDR2 FQNEAQ (reference sequence). The V gene end was trimmed by 4 bases and the J gene end by 6 bases; junction bases not matched to a gene: 11. This CDR3 has 16 amino acids. DNA of the CDR3: TGTGCCAGCAGCTCCATTGCAGCGGGAGTGCGCAATGAGCAGTTCTTC. As protein: CASSSIAAGVRNEQFF. Full variable domain (missing parts from reference TRBV7-9 and TRBJ2-1): DTGVSQNPRHKITKRGQNVTFRCDPISEHNRLYWYRQTLGQGPEFLTYFQNEAQLEKSRLLSDRFSAERPKGSFSTLEIQRTEQGDSAMYLCASSSIAAGVRNEQFFGPGTRLTVL.

This chain joins TRBV4-3 and TRBJ2-5; 9 nucleotides agree with TRBD2. CDR1 is LGHNA and CDR2 is YSLEER in the germline V gene. The CDR3 runs to 19 residues. V shed 0 bases, J shed 4 bases, and the junction held 15 bases outside the gene matches. As DNA, the CDR3 is TGCGCCAGCAGCCAAGATTGGGTAGGGGGTAGCGGGAGTGGAGAGACCCAGTACTTC. Translated: CASSQDWVGGSGSGETQYF.

The chain couples TRBV19 to TRBJ1-2; D gene unclear. This CDR3 is built from 15 residues. The ends were cut back, 3 bases at V and 8 bases at J, with 19 bases in the middle. From germline, CDR1 is LNHDA and CDR2 SQIVND (reference sequence). The CDR3 reads CASSMGPGGAYGYTF. CDR3 in DNA: TGTGCCAGTAGTATGGGTCCAGGAGGAGCTTACGGCTACACCTTC.

The V gene is TRBV28, the J gene TRBJ1-4; tentatively, D is TRBD1 (6 bases). The germline V gene encodes CDR1 MDHEN and CDR2 SYDVKM. Between the trimmed V and J ends, which lost 10 bases and 7 bases, there was a span of 16 bases. There are 13 residues in the CDR3. DNA of the CDR3: TGTGCCACCTCCAGGGGTTTGAGTGAAAAACTGTTTTTT. It codes for CATSRGLSEKLFF.

The rearrangement uses TRBV12-5 and TRBJ2-7, with D possibly called TRBD1 or TRBD2 (5 bases each). The CDR3 has 14 amino acids. Germline lookup yields CDR1 LGHNT and CDR2 FRNRAP. V lost 7 bases and J 7 bases, leaving 20 bases between the germline ends. DNA for the CDR3: TGTGCTAGTGCCGACCCGGGACGGAAAAGGGAGCAGTACTTC. This gives the protein CASADPGRKREQYF. The whole variable domain, filled in from reference TRBV12-5 and TRBJ2-7, reads DARVTQTPRHKVTEMGQEVTMRCQPILGHNTVFWYRQTMMQGLELLAYFRNRAPLDDSGMPKDRFSAEMPDATLATLKIQPSEPRDSAVYFCASADPGRKREQYFGPGTRLTVT.

This sequence joins TRBV7-6 and TRBJ2-7, with 9 bases fitting TRBD1. The CDR3 length is 16 residues. V lost 5 bases and J lost 2; bases outside the gene matches: 10. Germline loops: CDR1 SGHVS, CDR2 FNYEAQ. The chain's CDR3 is CASSDPHGTGTYEQYF. The CDR3 DNA sequence: TGTGCCAGCAGCGACCCTCACGGGACAGGGACCTACGAGCAGTACTTC.

The chain couples TRBV11-2 to TRBJ1-5; tentative D call: TRBD1 (6 bases). V was shortened by 2 bases and J by 5 bases, with 10 bases between the two germline ends. This CDR3 is built from 14 residues. CDR1 and CDR2 (germline): SGHAT, FQNNGV. CDR3 bases: TGTGCCAGCAGCTTACACAGGGTTGATCAGCCCCAGCATTTT. It is translated as CASSLHRVDQPQHF.

This chain connects TRBV5-4 to TRBJ2-6, with TRBD2 matching 16 bases. This CDR3 has 20 residues. With V trimmed by 4 bases and J by 2 bases, 9 bases remained unmatched. Per germline, CDR1 SGHNT and CDR2 YYREEE (reference sequence). The CDR3 nucleotides read TGTGCCAGCAGCCGGACGGGACTAGCGGGGGGGCCGCCTGGGGCCAACGTCCTGACTTTC. It translates to CASSRTGLAGGPPGANVLTF.

This rearrangement joins TRBV28 to TRBJ1-2; D unclear. V lost 5 bases, J lost 8 bases, and 9 bases lay in between. The CDR3 runs to 11 residues. The germline V gene encodes CDR1 MDHEN and CDR2 SYDVKM. The CDR3: CASSDLQGYTF. The CDR3 nucleotides read TGTGCCAGCAGTGATCTACAGGGCTACACCTTC.

This chain uses TRBV6-5 with TRBJ2-7; 7 nucleotides align to TRBD1. Germline V gene data show CDR1 as MNHEY and CDR2 as SVGAGI. V lost 2 bases, J lost 6 bases, and 4 bases stayed unmatched. The CDR3 runs 13 residues. The CDR3 DNA reads as TGTGCCAGCAGTTACCGACAGGGATCCGAGCAGTACTTC. It is translated as CASSYRQGSEQYF.

This clone was observed a single time. J is TRBJ1-1 and V is TRBV9, with D possibly being TRBD1 (6 bases). V was shortened by 2 bases and J by 1 base, with 12 bases between the two germline ends. This CDR3 is built from 15 residues. Germline V gene lookup returns CDR1 SGDLS and CDR2 YYNGEE. The CDR3 DNA is TGTGCCAGCAGCGTCGAGGGGGGATGGAACACTGAAGCTTTCTTT. Translation: CASSVEGGWNTEAFF. Combining the CDR3 with reference TRBV9 and TRBJ1-1 gives the whole variable domain DSGVTQTPKHLITATGQRVTLRCSPRSGDLSVYWYQQSLDQGLQFLIQYYNGEERAKGNILERFSAQQFPDLHSELNLSSLELGDSALYFCASSVEGGWNTEAFFGQGTRLTVV.